The clone carrying this T cell receptor (beta chain) has a handful of counts. The antigen remains undetermined. The data originate from a study of T cells after yellow fever vaccination. Study-wide points: The secondary response was weaker but peaked faster, day 5 versus 15. Although most clonotypes did not, a small share appeared in both CD4 and CD8 compartments. Post-booster repertoires again held most primary-vaccination clones (roughly 96% CD4, about 88% CD8).

The V gene's germline CDR1 is SGHVS and CDR2 FNYEAQ. Trimming pared 5 bases from V and 0 bases from J, leaving 13 bases between. This CDR3 comprises 16 residues. TCRdb re-called the 5' RACE reads with MiXCR, one entry per CDR3 protein. The data show fewer than 650,000 distinct CDR3 sequences, with 20% to 25% seen just once and approximately 16% held by the top ten. Here the sequenced sample was PBMCs, taken approximately 22 days after the first yellow fever vaccination. This chain links TRBV7-6 with TRBJ2-2, with D perhaps TRBD1 or TRBD2 (6 bases each). The TCR sequence derives from a man younger than 35 who received the YFV17D yellow fever vaccine. The CDR3 DNA reads TGTGCCAGCAGCGAAGCCGGGGGCACGAACACCGGGGAGCTGTTTTTT. Translation gives CASSEAGGTNTGELFF.